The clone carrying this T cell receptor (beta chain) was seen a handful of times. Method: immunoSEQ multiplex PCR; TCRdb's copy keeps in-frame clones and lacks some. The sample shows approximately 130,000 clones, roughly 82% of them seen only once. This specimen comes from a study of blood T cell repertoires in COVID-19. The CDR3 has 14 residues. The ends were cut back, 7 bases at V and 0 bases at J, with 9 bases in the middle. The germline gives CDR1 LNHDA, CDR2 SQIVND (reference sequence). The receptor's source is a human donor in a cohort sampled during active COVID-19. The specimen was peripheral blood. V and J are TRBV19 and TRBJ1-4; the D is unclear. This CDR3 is CASTEGTTNEKLFF. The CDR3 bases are TGTGCCAGTACAGAGGGAACAACTAATGAAAAACTGTTTTTT.